This T cell receptor beta chain was sequenced in a study of vaccination and CD4 T cells after COVID-19 (dated by TCRdb to 2022 to 2024). In the study overall: Convalescent patients had a positive SARS-CoV-2 result on nasal swab PCR, and of these patients, several had mild disease and one had severe disease. In the convalescent cohort there were six males and four females, among whom were two Hispanic individuals, seven Caucasians, two Asians and one multiracial person. Each participant got two doses of either the Pfizer-BioNTech BNT162b2 vaccine (n=8) or the Moderna mRNA-1273 vaccine (n=2). Post-COVID blood samples from convalescent patients were collected a median of around 100 days after diagnosis, with a range of roughly 30 to 170 days. Post-vaccine blood samples were obtained a median of approximately 74 days after the second vaccine dose, with a range of about 12 to 241 days. Overlapping spike peptide pools from SARS-CoV-2 and from the common cold coronaviruses HCoV-NL63, HCoV-OC43 and HCoV-229E were used as culture stimuli. In control cultures, a CEFX viral epitope pool was used as positive control, an HIV-1 Nef peptide pool was used as negative control, or no peptide was added. In around 9 COVID-19 convalescent patients and a few infection-naive healthy vaccine recipients, researchers compared the spike-specific CD4+ TCR repertoire from before mRNA vaccination with the repertoire from after.

Explained via the paper, the treatment or condition label denotes: roughly 10-day PBMC culture with coronavirus spike peptide pools or control peptides (ViraFEST assay). The ViraFEST assay, used in the study, expanded antigen-specific T cells with peptide pools and then identified the expanded clonotypes through TCR sequencing. The positive SARS-CoV-2 PCR tests of the convalescent patients were dated from March to December 2020, before the Alpha, Beta and Delta variants emerged in the United States. PBMCs were cultured at around 2 million per well in IMDM supplemented with approximately 5% human AB serum and 9.5 to 10 IU/ml IL-2, with about 9 ug/ml peptide pools added. Half of the culture medium was replaced with fresh IL-2-containing medium on days 3 and 7. Once the cells had been in culture for over 9 days, the EasySep CD4+ T cell isolation kit was used to isolate CD4+ T cells by negative selection. PBMCs were separated from whole blood using Ficoll-Paque Plus gradient centrifugation and then either used fresh or cryopreserved at -140C. Each culture condition was generally run in triplicate wells.

Summary of the overall study and its limitations: Only a relatively small number of convalescent patients were included in the study, and early timepoints following natural infection were not analyzed. In convalescent patients, nearly all vaccine-specific clones (304 of 307) were found to be mono-reactive for SARS-CoV-2 spike rather than cross-reactive with common cold coronaviruses. Among convalescent patients, a median about 86% of the SARS-CoV-2-reactive clones seen after vaccination appeared only after vaccination, which suggests priming specific to the vaccine. The median number of SARS-CoV-2-reactive clonotypes rose from approximately 20 after infection to some 37 after vaccination, but the change was not significant.

This clonotype was counted between two and nine times. Its specific antigen is unknown. Base qualities are not provided; no much larger clone lies one nucleotide away. Library construction relied on PCR. At the Johns Hopkins FTIC core, DNA from the cultured CD4+ T cells underwent TCR sequencing with the Oncomine TCR Beta short-read assay. The QIAamp micro DNA kit was used to extract genomic DNA from the cultured CD4+ T cells. Oncomine TCR Beta libraries from cultured CD4+ T cells were pooled with unique dual indexes and sequenced on an Illumina iSeq 100. As for how the authors treated the data: Non-productive sequences were removed, and CDR3s not starting with C, not ending with F or W, or shorter than 7 amino acids were discarded. Antigen-specific clonotypes were identified using the MANAFEST web application through comparison of peptide-stimulated wells with reference and other culture wells. An FDR below 0.05, an odds ratio above 5, and a productive frequency above 0.1% in at least two of three replicate wells were required for clones to be considered positive. Cross-reactive clonotypes were defined as significantly expanded in both SARS-CoV-2 spike wells and at least one common cold coronavirus spike condition. Similarity between CDR3 sequences was evaluated in R version 3.6.1 using Levenshtein distances (stringdist) and unrooted phylogenetic trees (ape). TCRdb reprocessing: public reads trimmed at Q25 with fastp, clones called with MiXCR, in-frame beta chains kept. Rows with a matching CDR3 protein are joined into one entry that keeps the most common DNA and genes. TCRdb's processing, not the authors' own work, is the source of the V and J calls. The sample contains almost 20,000 distinct CDR3 sequences, about 43% of them found a single time. The top ten clones comprise about 3% of the sample.

The specimen comprised CD4+ T cells from blood, cultured in vitro, sampled after SARS-CoV-2 vaccination. The clonotype comes from a human donor who had recovered from COVID-19.

The DNA sequence is as follows: TGCAGTGCCGAAACCGACAGGGGGCTTAAGGAGACCCAGTACTTC. Its translation is CSAETDRGLKETQYF. This sequence uses TRBV20-1 and TRBJ2-5, with 10 junctional bases fitting TRBD1. Germline trimming amounts to 6 bases on V and 5 bases on J, with 12 as the count of junction bases outside the gene matches. CDR1 DFQATT and CDR2 SNEGSKA are derived from the germline V gene (reference sequence). Measured from the cysteine to the phenylalanine, the CDR3 is 15 residues long. The entry retains the CDR3 DNA only, 45 bases that are in frame from base 1.